This T cell receptor beta chain was found in a study of low-dose radiotherapy and immunotherapy resistance in tumors. Overall study: With cycle 1 day 1 as the start, patients took oral aspirin 300 mg daily for four cycles.

Per germline, CDR1 SNHLY and CDR2 FYNNEI. Trimming stripped 2 bases from V and 0 bases from J, with 9 bases between. The CDR3 sequence is 15 residues long. TRAV- and TRBV-specific primers, spanning alpha and beta chains, primed first-strand cDNA. Using a constant-region primer together with a V-primer adapter, TCRs were subjected to approximately 20 PCR cycles of amplification. The authors amplified isolated mRNA by in vitro transcription. TCRdb re-derived calls from the reads in MiXCR, one entry per CDR3 protein. This table has about 39,000 distinct CDR3 sequences, about 28% appearing once. Time point indicated: before trial treatment. The donors, trial participants, received nivolumab, ipilimumab, aspirin, low-dose cyclophosphamide and low-dose radiotherapy. This clonotype was recorded many times.

The sequencing used PBMCs, collected before treatment. The chain is built from TRBV2 and TRBJ2-3; TRBD1 is a possible D gene (5 bases). The sequence was obtained from a male donor with gallbladder cancer. In DNA, the CDR3 is TGTGCCAGCAGTGAATGGGCAGGGAGCACAGATACGCAGTATTTT. Amino acid sequence: CASSEWAGSTDTQYF.